This TCR beta chain was sequenced for a study of glioma-infiltrating T cells after dendritic cell vaccination. Across the study: Treatment, given 2003 to 2012, was autologous tumor lysate-pulsed dendritic cell vaccination.

J gave up 1 base and V 3 bases, and 2 bases lay outside the gene matches. CDR3 length: 15 residues. CDR1 and CDR2 from the germline V gene are LNHDA and SQIVND (reference sequence). The time point denotes: after dendritic cell vaccination, including at tumor progression/relapse. No glioblastoma patient carried an isocitrate dehydrogenase mutation. Whole-study results and caveats: Few patients contributed both blood and tumor specimens.

Input was about 2 ug genomic DNA, or all available if less. This table comes from immunoSEQ multiplex PCR, and its TCRdb copy is limited to in-frame clones, with some not included. This sample has 75,000 to 95,000 clones, with roughly 77% found just once. With respect to this clone: Its antigen is not identified.

The source of this sequence is a human donor with glioblastoma. This sequence joins TRBV19 and TRBJ2-1; 8 bases are a match to TRBD2. The sample consisted of blood, taken after dendritic cell vaccination. For the CDR3, the DNA is TGTGCCAGTAGTATGCGGGGGGCTTCCTACAATGAGCAGTTCTTC. It is translated as CASSMRGASYNEQFF.